This TCR beta chain is drawn from a study of blood T cell repertoires in COVID-19. V was clipped by 5 bases and J by 5 bases; unmatched bases: 6. The germline V gene encodes CDR1 SEHNR and CDR2 FQNEAQ (reference sequence). The CDR3 runs to 14 residues. As originally analysed: Quantification of nucleated cells was approximated via reference gene primer amplification. The table came from immunoSEQ multiplex PCR; TCRdb's copy has only in-frame clones and leaves some out. That table supplies the V and J calls and clone size; D and trimming were determined from the DNA. Among about 290,000 clones, roughly 86% were seen once, and the ten largest hold around 10%.

The sequencing input was peripheral blood. This receptor was taken from a woman aged 25 to 39 with COVID-19, enrolled during active disease. V is TRBV7-9 and J is TRBJ1-1; 9 positions match TRBD1. CDR3 region: CASSPSTGGTEAFF. The CDR3 DNA reads TGTGCCAGCAGCCCGTCGACAGGGGGAACTGAAGCTTTCTTT. Supplemented by reference TRBV7-9 and TRBJ1-1, the full variable domain reads DTGVSQNPRHKITKRGQNVTFRCDPISEHNRLYWYRQTLGQGPEFLTYFQNEAQLEKSRLLSDRFSAERPKGSFSTLEIQRTEQGDSAMYLCASSPSTGGTEAFFGQGTRLTVV.